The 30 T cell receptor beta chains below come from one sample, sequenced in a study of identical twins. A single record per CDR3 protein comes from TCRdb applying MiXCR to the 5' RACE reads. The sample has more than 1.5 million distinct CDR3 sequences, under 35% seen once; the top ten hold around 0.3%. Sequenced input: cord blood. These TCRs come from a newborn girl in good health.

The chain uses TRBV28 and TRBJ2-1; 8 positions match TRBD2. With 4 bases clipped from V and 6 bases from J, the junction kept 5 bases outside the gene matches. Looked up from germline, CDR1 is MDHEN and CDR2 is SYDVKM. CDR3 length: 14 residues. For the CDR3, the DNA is TGTGCCAGCAGTTATAGCGGGATAGGCAATGAGCAGTTCTTC. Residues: CASSYSGIGNEQFF. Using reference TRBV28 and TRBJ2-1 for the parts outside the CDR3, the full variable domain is DVKVTQSSRYLVKRTGEKVFLECVQDMDHENMFWYRQDPGLGLRLIYFSYDVKMKEKGDIPEGYSVSREKKERFSLILESASTNQTSMYLCASSYSGIGNEQFFGPGTRLTVL.

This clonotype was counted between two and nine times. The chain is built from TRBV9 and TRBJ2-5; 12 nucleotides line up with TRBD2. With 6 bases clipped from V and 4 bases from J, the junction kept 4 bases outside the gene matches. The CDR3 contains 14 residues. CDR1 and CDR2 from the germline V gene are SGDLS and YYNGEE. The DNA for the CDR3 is TGTGCCAGCACCCAGGGACTAGCGGGAGAGACCCAGTACTTC. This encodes CASTQGLAGETQYF.

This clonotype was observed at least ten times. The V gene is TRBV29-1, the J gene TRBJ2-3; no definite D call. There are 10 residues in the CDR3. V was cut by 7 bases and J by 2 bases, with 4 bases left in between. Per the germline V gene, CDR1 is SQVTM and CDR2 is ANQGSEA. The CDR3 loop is CSAYTDTQYF. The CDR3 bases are TGCAGCGCTTACACAGATACGCAGTATTTT.

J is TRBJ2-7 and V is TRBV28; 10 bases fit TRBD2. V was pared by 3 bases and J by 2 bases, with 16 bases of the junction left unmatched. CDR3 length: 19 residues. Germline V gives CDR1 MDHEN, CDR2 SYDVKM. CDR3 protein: CASSFSAISGRPATYEQYF. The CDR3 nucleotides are TGTGCCAGCAGTTTTTCGGCAATTAGCGGGAGGCCCGCGACCTACGAGCAGTACTTC.

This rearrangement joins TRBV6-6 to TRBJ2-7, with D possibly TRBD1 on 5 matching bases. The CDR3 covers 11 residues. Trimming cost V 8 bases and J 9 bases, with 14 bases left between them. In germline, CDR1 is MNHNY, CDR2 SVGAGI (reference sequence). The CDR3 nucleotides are TGTGCCAGCGCCGGCGCGCAGGGGCAGTACTTC. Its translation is CASAGAQGQYF.

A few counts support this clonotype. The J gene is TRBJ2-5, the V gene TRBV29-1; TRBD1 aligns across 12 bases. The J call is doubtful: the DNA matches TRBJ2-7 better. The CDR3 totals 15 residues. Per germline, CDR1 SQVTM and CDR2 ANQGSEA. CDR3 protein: CSVEMSGTGGGEQYF. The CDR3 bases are TGCAGCGTTGAAATGTCCGGGACAGGGGGCGGCGAGCAGTACTTC.

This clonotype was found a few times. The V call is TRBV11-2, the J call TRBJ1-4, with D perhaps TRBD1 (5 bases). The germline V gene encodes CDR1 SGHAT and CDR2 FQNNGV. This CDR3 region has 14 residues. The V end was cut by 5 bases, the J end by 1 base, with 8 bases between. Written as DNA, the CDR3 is TGTGCCAGCAGCGGGGGTGTAACTAATGAAAAACTGTTTTTT. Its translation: CASSGGVTNEKLFF.

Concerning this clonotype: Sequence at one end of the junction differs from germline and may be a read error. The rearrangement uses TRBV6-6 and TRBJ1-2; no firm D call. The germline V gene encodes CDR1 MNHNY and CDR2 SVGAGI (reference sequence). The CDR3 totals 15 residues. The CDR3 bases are TGTGCCAGCAGTTACGTGAGGGAAGCTAACTATGGCTACGCCTTC. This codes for CASSYVREANYGYAF.

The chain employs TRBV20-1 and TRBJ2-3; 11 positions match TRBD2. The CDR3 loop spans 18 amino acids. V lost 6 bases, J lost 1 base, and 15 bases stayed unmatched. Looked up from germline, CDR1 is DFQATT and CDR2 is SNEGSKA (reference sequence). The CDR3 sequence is CSATPGLAAYSGTDTQYF. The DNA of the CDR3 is TGCAGTGCAACCCCGGGACTAGCGGCCTACTCGGGCACAGATACGCAGTATTTT.

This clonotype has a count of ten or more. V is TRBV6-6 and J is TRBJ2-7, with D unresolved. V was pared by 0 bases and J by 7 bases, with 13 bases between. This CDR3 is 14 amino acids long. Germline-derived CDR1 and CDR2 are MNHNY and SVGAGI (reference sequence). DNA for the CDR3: TGTGCCAGCAGTTACTCGAGCAGGAACGGAGAGCAGTACTTC. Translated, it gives CASSYSSRNGEQYF.

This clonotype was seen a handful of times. The CDR3 DNA reads TGCAGTGCCCCCATCTACGAGCAGTACTTC. Residues: CSAPIYEQYF. The V and J genes are TRBV20-1 and TRBJ2-7; no clear D gene. Per germline, CDR1 DFQATT and CDR2 SNEGSKA (reference sequence). V was clipped by 6 bases and J by 3 bases, with 6 bases between them. The CDR3 is 10 amino acids.

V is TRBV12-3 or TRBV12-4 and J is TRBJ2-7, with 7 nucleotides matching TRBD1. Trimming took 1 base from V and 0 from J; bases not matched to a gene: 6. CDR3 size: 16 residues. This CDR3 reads CASSLGMDRSSYEQYF. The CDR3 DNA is TGTGCCAGCAGTTTAGGGATGGACAGGTCCTCCTACGAGCAGTACTTC.

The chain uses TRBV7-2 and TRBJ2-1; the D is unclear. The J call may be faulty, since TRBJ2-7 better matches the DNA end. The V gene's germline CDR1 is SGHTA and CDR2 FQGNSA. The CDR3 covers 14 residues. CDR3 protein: CASSLRSTYNEQYF. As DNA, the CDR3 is TGTGCCAGCAGCTTACGCTCGACCTACAATGAGCAGTACTTC.

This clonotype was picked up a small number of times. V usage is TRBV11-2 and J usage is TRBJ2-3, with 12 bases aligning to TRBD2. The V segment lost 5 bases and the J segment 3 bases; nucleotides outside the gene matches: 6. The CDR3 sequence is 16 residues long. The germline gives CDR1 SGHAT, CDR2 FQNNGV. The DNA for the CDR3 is TGTGCCAGCAGCCCTCGACTAGCGGGAGAAACAGATACGCAGTATTTT. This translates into CASSPRLAGETDTQYF. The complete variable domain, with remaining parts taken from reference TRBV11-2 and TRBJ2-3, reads EAGVAQSPRYKIIEKRQSVAFWCNPISGHATLYWYQQILGQGPKLLIQFQNNGVVDDSQLPKDRFSAERLKGVDSTLKIQPAKLEDSAVYLCASSPRLAGETDTQYFGPGTRLTVL.

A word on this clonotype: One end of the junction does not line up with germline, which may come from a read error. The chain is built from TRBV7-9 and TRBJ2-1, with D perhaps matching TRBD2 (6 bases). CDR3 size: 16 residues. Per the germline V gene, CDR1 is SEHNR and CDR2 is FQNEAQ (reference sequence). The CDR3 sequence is CVSSSSGGGPYNEQFF. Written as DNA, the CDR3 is TGTGTCAGCAGCTCCTCCGGGGGTGGTCCCTACAATGAGCAGTTCTTC.

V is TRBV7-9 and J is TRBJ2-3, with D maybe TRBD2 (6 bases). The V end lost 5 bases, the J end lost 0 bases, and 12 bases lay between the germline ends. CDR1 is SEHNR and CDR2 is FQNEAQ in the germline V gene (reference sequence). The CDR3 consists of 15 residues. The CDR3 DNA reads TGTGCCAGCAGCGTTCTGGGGACTAGCACAGATACGCAGTATTTT. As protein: CASSVLGTSTDTQYF.

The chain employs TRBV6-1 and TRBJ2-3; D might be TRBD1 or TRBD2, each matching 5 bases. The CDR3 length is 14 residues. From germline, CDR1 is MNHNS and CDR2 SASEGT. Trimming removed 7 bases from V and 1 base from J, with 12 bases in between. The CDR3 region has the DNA TGTGCCAGCAAGAACCAGGGAGGCACAGATACGCAGTATTTT. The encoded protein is CASKNQGGTDTQYF.

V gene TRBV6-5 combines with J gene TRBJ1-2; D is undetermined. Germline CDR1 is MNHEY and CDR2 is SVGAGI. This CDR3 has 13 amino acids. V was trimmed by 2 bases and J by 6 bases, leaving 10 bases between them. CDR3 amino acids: CASSYGGGNGYTF. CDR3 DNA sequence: TGTGCCAGCAGTTACGGTGGAGGGAATGGCTACACCTTC.

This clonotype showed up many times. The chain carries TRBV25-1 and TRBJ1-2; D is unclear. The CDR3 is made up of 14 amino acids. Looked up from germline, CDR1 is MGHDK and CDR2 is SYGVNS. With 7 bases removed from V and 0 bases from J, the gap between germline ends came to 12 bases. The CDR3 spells CASKDREPNYGYTF. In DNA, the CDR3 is TGTGCCAGCAAGGACCGGGAACCTAACTATGGCTACACCTTC.

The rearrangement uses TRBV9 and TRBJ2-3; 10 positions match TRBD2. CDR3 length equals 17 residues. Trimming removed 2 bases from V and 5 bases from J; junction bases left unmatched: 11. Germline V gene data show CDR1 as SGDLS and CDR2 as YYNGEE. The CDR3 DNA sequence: TGTGCCAGCAGCGTGGGCCTAGCGGGAGAGGTGAGAGATACGCAGTATTTT. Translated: CASSVGLAGEVRDTQYF.

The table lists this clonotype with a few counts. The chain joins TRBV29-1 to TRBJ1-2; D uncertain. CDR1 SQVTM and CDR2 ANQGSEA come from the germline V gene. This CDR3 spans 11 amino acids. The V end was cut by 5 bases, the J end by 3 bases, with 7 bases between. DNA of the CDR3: TGCAGCGTTCGTGCCTACTATGGCTACACCTTC. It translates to CSVRAYYGYTF.

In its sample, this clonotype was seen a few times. CDR3 in amino acids: CASLGVYEQYF. As DNA, the CDR3 is TGTGCCAGCCTAGGAGTCTACGAGCAGTACTTC. V gene TRBV6-6 combines with J gene TRBJ2-7; D unresolved. With 8 bases removed from V and 3 bases from J, the gap between germline ends came to 8 bases. The CDR3 is 11 amino acids. Germline loops: CDR1 MNHNY, CDR2 SVGAGI (reference sequence).

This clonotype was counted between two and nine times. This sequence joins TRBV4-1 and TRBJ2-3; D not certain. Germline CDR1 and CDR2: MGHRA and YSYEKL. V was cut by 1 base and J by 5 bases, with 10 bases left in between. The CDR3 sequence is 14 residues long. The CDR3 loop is CASSQAVPIDTQYF. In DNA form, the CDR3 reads TGCGCCAGCAGCCAAGCCGTCCCAATAGATACGCAGTATTTT.

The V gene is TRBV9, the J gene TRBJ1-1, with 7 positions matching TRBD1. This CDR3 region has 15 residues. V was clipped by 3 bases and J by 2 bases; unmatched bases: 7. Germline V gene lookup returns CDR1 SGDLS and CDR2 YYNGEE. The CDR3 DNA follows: TGTGCCAGCAGCGCCCACAGGGGCCTTAACACTGAAGCTTTCTTT. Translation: CASSAHRGLNTEAFF.

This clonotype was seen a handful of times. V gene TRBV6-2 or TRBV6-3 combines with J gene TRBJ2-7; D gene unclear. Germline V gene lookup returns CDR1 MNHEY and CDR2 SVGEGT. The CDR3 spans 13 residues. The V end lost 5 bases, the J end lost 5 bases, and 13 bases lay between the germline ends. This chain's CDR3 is CASSRVPLNEQYF. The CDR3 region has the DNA TGTGCCAGCAGTCGAGTCCCTCTGAACGAGCAGTACTTC.

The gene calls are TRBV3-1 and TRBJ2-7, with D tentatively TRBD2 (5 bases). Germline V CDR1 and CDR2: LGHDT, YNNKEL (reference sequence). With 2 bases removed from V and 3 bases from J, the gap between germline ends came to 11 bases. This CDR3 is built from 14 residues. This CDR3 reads CASSQTDFHYEQYF. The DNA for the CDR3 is TGTGCCAGCAGCCAAACGGACTTCCACTACGAGCAGTACTTC.

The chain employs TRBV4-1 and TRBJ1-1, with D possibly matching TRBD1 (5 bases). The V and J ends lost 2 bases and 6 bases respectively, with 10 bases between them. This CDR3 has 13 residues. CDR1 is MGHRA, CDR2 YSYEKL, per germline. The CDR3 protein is CASSQRREAEAFF. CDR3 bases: TGCGCCAGCAGCCAACGCAGGGAGGCTGAAGCTTTCTTT.

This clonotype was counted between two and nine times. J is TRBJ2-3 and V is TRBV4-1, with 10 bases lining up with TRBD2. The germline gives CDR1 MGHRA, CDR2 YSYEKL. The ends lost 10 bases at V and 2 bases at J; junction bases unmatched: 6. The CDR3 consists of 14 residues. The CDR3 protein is CATKSGRVTDTQYF. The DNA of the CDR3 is TGCGCCACCAAGAGCGGGAGGGTCACAGATACGCAGTATTTT.

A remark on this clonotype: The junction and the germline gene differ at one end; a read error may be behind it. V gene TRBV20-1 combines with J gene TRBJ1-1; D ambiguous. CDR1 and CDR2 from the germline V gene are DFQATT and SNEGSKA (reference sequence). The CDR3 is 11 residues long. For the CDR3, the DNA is TGCAGTACTAGGTTGAACACTGAAGCTTTCTTT. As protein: CSTRLNTEAFF.

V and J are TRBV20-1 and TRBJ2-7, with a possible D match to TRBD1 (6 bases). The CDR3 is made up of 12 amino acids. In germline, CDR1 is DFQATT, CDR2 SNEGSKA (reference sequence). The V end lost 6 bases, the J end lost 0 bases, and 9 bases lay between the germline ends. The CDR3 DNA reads TGCAGTGCAGAGGACAGCTCCTACGAGCAGTACTTC. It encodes CSAEDSSYEQYF.